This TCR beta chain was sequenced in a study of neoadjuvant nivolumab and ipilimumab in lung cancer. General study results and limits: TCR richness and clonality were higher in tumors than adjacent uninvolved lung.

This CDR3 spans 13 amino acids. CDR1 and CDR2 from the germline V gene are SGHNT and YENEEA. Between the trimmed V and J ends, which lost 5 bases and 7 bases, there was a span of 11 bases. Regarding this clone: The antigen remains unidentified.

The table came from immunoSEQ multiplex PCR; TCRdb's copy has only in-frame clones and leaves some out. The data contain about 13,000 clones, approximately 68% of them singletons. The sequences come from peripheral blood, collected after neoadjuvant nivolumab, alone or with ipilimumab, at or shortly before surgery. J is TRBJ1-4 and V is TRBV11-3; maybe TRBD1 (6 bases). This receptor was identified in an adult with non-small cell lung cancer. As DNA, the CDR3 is TGTGCCAGCAGCCGGGACATAGGTGAAAAACTGTTTTTT. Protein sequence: CASSRDIGEKLFF.